This T cell receptor (beta chain) emerged from a study of T-cell reconstitution after alpha-beta-depleted transplantation in children. A library of TCRbeta sequences, prepared with unique molecular identifiers, was generated. Each CDR3 protein gets one entry after TCRdb re-called the PCR reads with MiXCR. Of approximately 150,000 distinct CDR3 sequences in the sample, 8.8% were seen once. V gave up 3 bases and J gave up 6 bases; unmatched junction bases: 6. This CDR3 spans 15 amino acids. In the case of this clonotype: What it binds is not known.

General study points: After one year, T-cell counts and TCRbeta diversity mostly came from new T cells. Diversity of TCRbeta at day 60 was high in some patients, arising from surviving recipient T cells and thymic progenitors. After transplant, at about two months, alpha-beta T cells were reportedly derived from several hundred expanded graft clones.

This TCR was recovered from a female patient between 2 and 15 years old who had a stem cell transplant for congenital amegakaryocytic thrombocytopenia, so the T cells may come from the graft donor. The sequencing here drew on PBMCs, mostly from graft donor cells, taken 180 days after TCRalphabeta/CD19-depleted stem cell transplant. The chain recombines TRBV12-3 or TRBV12-4 with TRBJ2-2; 8 nucleotides align to TRBD1. CDR3 in DNA: TGTGCCAGCAGTTTGAGCAGGGGGCGCCCCGGGGAGCTGTTTTTT. Encoded protein: CASSLSRGRPGELFF.